The clone carrying this TCR beta chain turned up a few times. These data originate in a study of human T cells and chemical hapten exposure. In the study overall: Chiefly women, the patients showed alopecia areata, totalis or universalis.

The sample's time point: patch test 1, 2 weeks after DPC sensitization. Described treatment: therapeutic diphenylcyclopropenone sensitization with weekly scalp DPC. The drawing of blood occurred before each patch test was applied. Using its own MiXCR run on the RACE reads, TCRdb lists one record per CDR3 protein. Seen here are some 180,000 distinct CDR3 sequences, approximately 20% observed once, and the top ten hold under 7%. With 3 bases removed from V and 5 bases from J, the gap between germline ends came to 16 bases. The CDR3 covers 15 residues. The TCR was taken from a woman between 45 and 60 years old with alopecia areata. Some clones in this sample may be carry-over from other donors' samples. The chain has TRBV12-3 or TRBV12-4 and TRBJ2-5; D might be TRBD1 or TRBD2, each matching 6 bases. Sequenced material: whole blood, taken in connection with sensitization to the hapten diphenylcyclopropenone (DPC). The CDR3 coding sequence is TGTGCCAGCAGTTTGGGTGGAGGGGGGCTCGAGACCCAGTACTTC. This gives the protein CASSLGGGGLETQYF.